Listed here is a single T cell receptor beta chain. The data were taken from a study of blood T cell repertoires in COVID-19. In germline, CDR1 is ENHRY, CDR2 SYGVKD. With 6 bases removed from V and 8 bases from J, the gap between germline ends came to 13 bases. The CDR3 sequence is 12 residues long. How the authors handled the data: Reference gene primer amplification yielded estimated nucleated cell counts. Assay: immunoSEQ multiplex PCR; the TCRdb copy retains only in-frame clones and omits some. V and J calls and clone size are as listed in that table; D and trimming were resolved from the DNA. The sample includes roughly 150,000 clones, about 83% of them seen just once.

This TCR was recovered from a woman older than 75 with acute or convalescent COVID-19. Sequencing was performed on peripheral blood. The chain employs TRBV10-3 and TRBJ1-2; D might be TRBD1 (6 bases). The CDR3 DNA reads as TGTGCCATCAGCGGGACATCGTACGGCTACACCTTC. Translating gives CAISGTSYGYTF.